This record covers a single T cell receptor (beta chain). Its antigen is not identified. Time point given: week 35, safety follow-up. Every single dose of the vaccine, 300 ug of mutant IDH1 20-mer peptide, came with topical imiquimod. CDR1 and CDR2 from the germline V gene are KGHSH and LQKENI. The length of the CDR3 is 16 residues. The V end was cut by 5 bases, the J end by 4 bases, with 18 bases between. Only in-frame clones appear in the TCRdb table, and some are missing; sequencing was by immunoSEQ multiplex PCR. The top ten clones hold more than 5% of a sample with approximately 50,000 clones, 88% of them seen once. This record comes from a study of a mutant IDH1 vaccine in newly diagnosed glioma. As for the study in general: Following radiotherapy alone, or alongside temozolomide cycles, vaccination was started after an interval of 4-6 weeks.

The source material was PBMCs, sampled from a glioma patient whose treatment included an IDH1 peptide vaccine. The chain uses TRBV18 and TRBJ1-3; D possibly corresponds to TRBD1 (6 bases). The origin of this receptor is a woman in her thirties or forties with glioma. The CDR3 loop is CASSSIQGRGGNTIYF. In DNA form, the CDR3 reads TGTGCCAGCTCATCGATACAGGGAAGGGGAGGAAACACCATATATTTT.